Listed below are T cell receptor beta chains from one sample, sequenced in a study of cytomegalovirus exposure and HLA in healthy donors. Only in-frame clones appear in the TCRdb table, and some are missing; sequencing was by immunoSEQ multiplex PCR. The sample has about 120,000 clones, around 89% seen once; the top ten hold about 6%. Sequenced sample: PBMCs. The receptors derive from a woman younger than 30 in good health and CMV-seropositive. CDR3s include the opening cysteine and the closing phenylalanine or tryptophan. D genes are given only for firm matches. Clone size is stated in some rows and not others, as once, few, many or a class when expanded.

V,D,size,J,CDR3,DNA
TRBV7-9,-,-,TRBJ2-7,CASSLGTGYEQYF,TGTGCCAGCAGCTTGGGGACTGGTTACGAGCAGTACTTC
TRBV7-8,TRBD1,-,TRBJ1-2,CASSSGTGRTGYTF,TGTGCCAGCAGCTCTGGGACAGGGAGGACGGGCTACACCTTC
TRBV4-1,TRBD2,-,TRBJ2-3,CASSQDGGTTDTQYF,TGCGCCAGCAGCCAGGACGGGGGGACCACAGATACGCAGTATTTT
TRBV5-1,TRBD2,-,TRBJ2-3,CASSFGGGDTDTQYF,TGCGCCAGCAGCTTCGGGGGGGGAGACACAGATACGCAGTATTTT
TRBV19,-,-,TRBJ1-5,CASRDSPRQPQHF,TGTGCCAGTAGGGACAGCCCAAGACAGCCCCAGCATTTT
TRBV7-3,-,-,TRBJ2-7,CASSPEAGGNYEQYF,TGTGCCAGCAGCCCCGAGGCAGGGGGGAACTACGAGCAGTACTTC
TRBV20-1,-,-,TRBJ2-7,CSGARSYEQYF,TGCAGTGGGGCCCGCTCCTACGAGCAGTACTTC
TRBV6-5,TRBD1,-,TRBJ2-2,CASSYDRGLGELFF,TGTGCCAGCAGTTACGACAGGGGGCTGGGGGAGCTGTTTTTT
TRBV6-5,TRBD1,-,TRBJ1-2,CASSYASGGANYGYTF,TGTGCCAGCAGTTACGCGTCAGGGGGAGCTAACTATGGCTACACCTTC
TRBV6-6,-,-,TRBJ1-4,CASSYSMAGGREKLFF,TGTGCCAGCAGTTACTCGATGGCGGGGGGGCGGGAAAAACTGTTTTTT
TRBV6-6,-,-,TRBJ2-5,CASRTTVTETQYF,TGTGCCAGCAGAACGACAGTTACAGAGACCCAGTACTTC
TRBV9,TRBD1,-,TRBJ1-3,CASSEKGQVSGNTIYF,TGTGCCAGCAGCGAGAAGGGACAGGTCTCTGGAAACACCATATATTTT
TRBV19,TRBD2,-,TRBJ2-7,CASSARDYGIYEQYF,TGTGCCAGTAGTGCCCGGGACTACGGTATATACGAGCAGTACTTC
TRBV9,-,-,TRBJ2-2,CASSTRNTGELFF,TGTGCCAGCAGCACAAGAAACACCGGGGAGCTGTTTTTT
TRBV25-1,-,-,TRBJ1-1,CASRDPSQGANTEAFF,TGTGCCAGCAGGGACCCCTCACAGGGCGCGAACACTGAAGCTTTCTTT
TRBV9,TRBD1,-,TRBJ2-7,CASSAGDRAYEQYF,TGTGCCAGCAGCGCGGGGGACAGGGCATACGAGCAGTACTTC
TRBV4-1,TRBD2,-,TRBJ2-1,CASSHSVPPGLVSSEQFF,TGCGCCAGCAGCCATTCGGTACCGCCGGGACTAGTAAGTAGTGAGCAGTTCTTC
TRBV7-8,-,-,TRBJ1-4,CASSTGLGTTNEKLFF,TGTGCCAGCAGCACAGGGTTGGGAACAACTAATGAAAAACTGTTTTTT
TRBV6-6,TRBD1,-,TRBJ2-5,CASTRTGGPLETQYF,TGTGCCAGCACCCGGACAGGGGGCCCCTTGGAGACCCAGTACTTC
TRBV11-2,-,-,TRBJ1-2,CASSFVGVDGYTF,TGTGCCAGCAGCTTCGTAGGAGTGGATGGCTACACCTTC
TRBV7-2,-,-,TRBJ2-7,CASSLGSGEQYF,TGTGCCAGCAGCTTAGGGTCCGGCGAGCAGTACTTC
TRBV30,-,-,TRBJ2-1,CAWSVVGRPNNEQFF,TGTGCCTGGAGTGTAGTCGGGAGACCCAACAATGAGCAGTTCTTC
TRBV10-3,TRBD2,-,TRBJ2-3,CAISDVTSGRRDTQYF,TGTGCCATCAGTGACGTGACTAGCGGGAGAAGAGATACGCAGTATTTT
TRBV28,TRBD1,few,TRBJ1-6,CASSSRHPGQGDNSPLHF,TGTGCCAGCAGTTCCCGACACCCGGGACAGGGGGATAATTCACCCCTCCACTTT
TRBV6-1,TRBD1,-,TRBJ2-2,CASNRDRGLTGELFF,TGTGCCAGCAACCGAGACAGGGGGCTCACCGGGGAGCTGTTTTTT
TRBV19,-,-,TRBJ1-2,CASSIDPTVNYGYTF,TGTGCCAGTAGTATAGATCCGACTGTTAACTATGGCTACACCTTC
TRBV29-1,-,-,TRBJ2-6,CSPAGPYSGANVLTF,TGCAGCCCCGCGGGCCCCTACTCTGGGGCCAACGTCCTGACTTTC
TRBV19,-,-,TRBJ2-3,CASSIDYKETGTDTQYF,TGTGCCAGTAGTATAGATTATAAGGAGACAGGAACAGATACGCAGTATTTT
TRBV5-1,TRBD1,-,TRBJ2-5,CASSLGTGGGETQYF,TGCGCCAGCAGCTTGGGAACAGGGGGCGGAGAGACCCAGTACTTC
TRBV6-5,-,-,TRBJ1-1,CASSYGAEQNTEAFF,TGTGCCAGCAGTTATGGGGCAGAACAGAACACTGAAGCTTTCTTT
TRBV6-6,-,-,TRBJ1-2,CASTNTNRVGYGYTF,TGTGCCAGCACCAACACAAACAGGGTCGGCTATGGCTACACCTTC
TRBV19,TRBD1,once,TRBJ2-3,CASSIDPRQGVSTDTQYF,TGTGCCAGTAGTATAGACCCAAGACAGGGAGTGAGCACAGATACGCAGTATTTT
TRBV12-2,-,once,TRBJ2-7,CASRLTLKGVGQGSCRSYEQYF,-
TRBV5-1,TRBD1,-,TRBJ1-2,CASSPTAGQGNYGYTF,TGCGCCAGCAGCCCAACTGCGGGACAGGGAAACTATGGCTACACCTTC
TRBV6-1,-,-,TRBJ1-2,CASSEAPGVGGYTF,TGTGCCAGCAGTGAAGCCCCAGGGGTGGGCGGCTACACCTTC
TRBV11-2,-,-,TRBJ1-2,CASSLTPTAANYGYTF,TGTGCCAGCAGCTTAACCCCGACAGCAGCTAACTATGGCTACACCTTC
TRBV19,-,-,TRBJ1-4,CASSEQGFSDEKLFF,TGTGCCAGTAGTGAACAGGGTTTTTCGGATGAAAAACTGTTTTTT
TRBV27,-,few,TRBJ1-2,CASRPAANYGYTF,TGTGCCAGCAGACCCGCGGCTAACTATGGCTACACCTTC
TRBV7-2,-,-,TRBJ2-7,CASSTGQKQYF,TGTGCCAGCAGCACCGGACAGAAGCAGTACTTC
TRBV7-3,-,-,TRBJ2-1,CASSLGGNYNEQFF,TGTGCCAGCAGCTTAGGAGGTAATTACAATGAGCAGTTCTTC
TRBV10-3,-,-,TRBJ1-1,CAISESSREAFF,TGTGCCATCAGTGAGTCGAGCCGGGAAGCTTTCTTT